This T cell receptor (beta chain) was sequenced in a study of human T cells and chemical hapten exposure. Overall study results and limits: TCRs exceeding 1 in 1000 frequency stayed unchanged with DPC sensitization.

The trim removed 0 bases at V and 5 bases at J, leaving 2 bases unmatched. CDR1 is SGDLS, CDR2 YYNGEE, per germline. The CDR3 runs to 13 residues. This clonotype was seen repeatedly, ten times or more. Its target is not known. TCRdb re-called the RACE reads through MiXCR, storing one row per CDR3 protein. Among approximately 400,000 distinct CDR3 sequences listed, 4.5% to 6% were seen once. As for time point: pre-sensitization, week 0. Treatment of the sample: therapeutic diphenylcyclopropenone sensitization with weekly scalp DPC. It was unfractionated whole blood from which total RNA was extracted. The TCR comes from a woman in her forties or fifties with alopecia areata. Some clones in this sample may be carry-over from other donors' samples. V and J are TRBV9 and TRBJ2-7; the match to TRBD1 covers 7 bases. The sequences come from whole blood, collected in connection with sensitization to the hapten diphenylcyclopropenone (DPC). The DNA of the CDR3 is TGTGCCAGCAGCGTAGTAGGGGGCCACGAGCAGTACTTC. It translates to CASSVVGGHEQYF.